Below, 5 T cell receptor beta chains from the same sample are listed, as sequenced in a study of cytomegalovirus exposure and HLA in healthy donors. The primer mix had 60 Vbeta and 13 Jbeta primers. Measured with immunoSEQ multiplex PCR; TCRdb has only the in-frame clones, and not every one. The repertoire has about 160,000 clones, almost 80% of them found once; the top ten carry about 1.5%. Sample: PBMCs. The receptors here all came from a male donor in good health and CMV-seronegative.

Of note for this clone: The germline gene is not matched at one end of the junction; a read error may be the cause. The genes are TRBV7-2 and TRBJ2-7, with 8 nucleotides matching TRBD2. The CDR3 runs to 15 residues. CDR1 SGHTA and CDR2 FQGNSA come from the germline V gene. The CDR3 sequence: CASSLARLAGYEQYF. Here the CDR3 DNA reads TGTGCCAGCAGCCTAGCACGGCTAGCGGGCTACGAGCAGTACTTC. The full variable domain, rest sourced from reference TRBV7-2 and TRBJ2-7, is GAGVSQSPSNKVTEKGKDVELRCDPISGHTALYWYRQSLGQGLEFLIYFQGNSAPDKSGLPSDRFSAERTGGSVSTLTIQRTQQEDSAVYLCASSLARLAGYEQYFGPGTRLTVT.

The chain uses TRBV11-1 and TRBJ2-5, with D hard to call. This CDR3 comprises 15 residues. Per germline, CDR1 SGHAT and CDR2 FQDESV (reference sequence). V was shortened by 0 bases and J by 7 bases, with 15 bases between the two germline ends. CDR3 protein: CASSLAQGPSRTQYF. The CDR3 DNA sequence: TGTGCCAGCAGCTTAGCGCAAGGCCCTTCTAGGACCCAGTACTTC.

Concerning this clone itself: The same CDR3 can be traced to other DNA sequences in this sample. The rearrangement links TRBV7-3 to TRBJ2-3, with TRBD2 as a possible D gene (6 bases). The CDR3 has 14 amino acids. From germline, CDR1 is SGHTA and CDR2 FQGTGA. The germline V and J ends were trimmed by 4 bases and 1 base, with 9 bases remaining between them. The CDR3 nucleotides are TGTGCCAGCAGCTCCTCGGGGGGCACAGATACGCAGTATTTT. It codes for CASSSSGGTDTQYF.

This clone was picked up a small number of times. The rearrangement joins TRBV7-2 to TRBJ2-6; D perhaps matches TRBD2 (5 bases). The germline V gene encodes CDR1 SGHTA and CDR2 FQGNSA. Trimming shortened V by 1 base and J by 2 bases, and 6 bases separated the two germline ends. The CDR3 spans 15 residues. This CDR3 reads CASSLGGPGANVLTF. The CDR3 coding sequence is TGTGCCAGCAGCTTAGGAGGGCCTGGGGCCAACGTCCTGACTTTC.

This CDR3 reads CASSLRVLNSYNEQFF. The CDR3 DNA follows: TGTGCCAGCAGTCTCAGGGTCCTAAACTCCTACAATGAGCAGTTCTTC. The rearrangement uses TRBV2 and TRBJ2-1; maybe TRBD1 (5 bases). With 5 bases removed from V and 0 bases from J, the gap between germline ends came to 14 bases. The CDR3 contains 16 residues. Germline CDR1 SNHLY, CDR2 FYNNEI.